This entry lists 19 T cell receptor beta chains sequenced from one sample in a study of cytotoxic CD8 clonotypes in ibrutinib-treated CLL. Profiled with immunoSEQ multiplex PCR; TCRdb holds only in-frame clones, not every one. The repertoire holds approximately 40,000 clones, 60% to 75% seen once, with about 9.4% in the top ten. This specimen was PBMCs, taken at disease progression, from a patient treated with ibrutinib. Receptor source: a human donor with chronic lymphocytic leukemia.

The chain carries TRBV7-9 and TRBJ1-2, with TRBD1 matching 7 bases. CDR1 SEHNR and CDR2 FQNEAQ come from the germline V gene (reference sequence). The V segment lost 0 bases and the J segment 4 bases; nucleotides outside the gene matches: 11. The CDR3 totals 17 residues. As DNA, the CDR3 is TGTGCCAGCAGCTTAGCGGCAGGGGGAGGTTACGGCTATGGCTACACCTTC. Translation: CASSLAAGGGYGYGYTF.

This chain connects TRBV2 to TRBJ1-3; D is ambiguous. This CDR3 comprises 16 residues. Deletions cut 3 bases from V and 0 bases from J, with 12 bases between. Germline CDR1 SNHLY, CDR2 FYNNEI. CDR3 residues: CASSEPPSVSGNTIYF. The CDR3 nucleotides are TGTGCCAGCAGTGAGCCCCCGTCGGTCTCTGGAAACACCATATATTTT.

This clone was seen a few times. The J gene is TRBJ2-7, the V gene TRBV18, with D possibly matching TRBD2 (5 bases). V was trimmed by 1 base and J by 1 base, leaving 8 bases between them. The CDR3 length is 14 residues. CDR1 is KGHSH and CDR2 is LQKENI in the germline V gene. CDR3 sequence: CASSPHRDSYEQYF. The CDR3 coding sequence is TGTGCCAGCTCACCACACCGGGATTCCTACGAGCAGTACTTC.

This clone showed up just a few times. This CDR3 is CASSQPGPWGTEAFF. Written as DNA, the CDR3 is TGCGCCAGCAGCCAACCTGGCCCCTGGGGCACTGAAGCTTTCTTT. J is TRBJ1-1 and V is TRBV4-1, with D hard to call. V lost 2 bases to trimming and J lost 4 bases, with 14 bases between them. Germline V CDR1 and CDR2: MGHRA, YSYEKL. The CDR3 contains 15 residues.

The chain recombines TRBV14 with TRBJ2-2; no clear D. The CDR3 is 15 amino acids. Trimming shortened V by 1 base and J by 2 bases, and 8 bases separated the two germline ends. The germline V gene encodes CDR1 SGHDN and CDR2 FVKESK. CDR3 bases: TGTGCCAGCAGCCAAGGACGCCTTAACACCGGGGAGCTGTTTTTT. Amino acid sequence: CASSQGRLNTGELFF. The variable domain in full, with the rest retrieved from reference TRBV14 and TRBJ2-2, is EAGVTQFPSHSVIEKGQTVTLRCDPISGHDNLYWYRRVMGKEIKFLLHFVKESKQDESGMPNNRFLAERTGGTYSTLKVQPAELEDSGVYFCASSQGRLNTGELFFGEGSRLTVL.

The chain combines TRBV15 with TRBJ1-2; a possible D gene is TRBD1 (5 bases). The CDR3 runs to 13 residues. V was trimmed by 0 bases and J by 5 bases, leaving 7 bases between them. Germline CDR1 and CDR2: LNHNV and YYDKDF (reference sequence). CDR3 nucleotides: TGTGCCACCAGCAGAGATGGGGGGTATGGCTACACCTTC. Protein sequence: CATSRDGGYGYTF.

The chain is built from TRBV5-1 and TRBJ2-1; D possibly corresponds to TRBD2 (6 bases). The CDR3 contains 18 residues. The germline V gene encodes CDR1 SGHRS and CDR2 YFSETQ. V was shortened by 3 bases and J by 2 bases, with 21 bases between the two germline ends. CDR3 sequence reads: CASSSPTGLLSPYNEQFF. CDR3 DNA sequence: TGCGCCAGCAGCTCTCCTACGGGACTCCTTTCGCCCTACAATGAGCAGTTCTTC. The full variable domain, with the rest looked up from reference TRBV5-1 and TRBJ2-1, is KAGVTQTPRYLIKTRGQQVTLSCSPISGHRSVSWYQQTPGQGLQFLFEYFSETQRNKGNFPGRFSGRQFSNSRSEMNVSTLELGDSALYLCASSSPTGLLSPYNEQFFGPGTRLTVL.

This clone was observed a handful of times. The gene calls are TRBV11-2 and TRBJ2-1, with D uncertain. Trimming pared 5 bases from V and 8 bases from J, leaving 10 bases between. The CDR3 consists of 12 residues. CDR1 is SGHAT and CDR2 is FQNNGV in the germline V gene. The CDR3 DNA reads as TGTGCCAGCAGCCCAACACAATATGAGCAGTTCTTC. It codes for CASSPTQYEQFF.

This chain's CDR3 is CASSIRQAGTGELFF. The CDR3, as DNA: TGTGCCAGTAGTATCAGACAGGCCGGGACCGGGGAGCTGTTTTTT. The chain recombines TRBV19 with TRBJ2-2, with a weak D call TRBD1 (6 bases). CDR3 size: 15 residues. Per germline, CDR1 LNHDA and CDR2 SQIVND (reference sequence). The V end was cut by 3 bases, the J end by 5 bases, with 13 bases between.

The CDR3 DNA reads TGTGCCTGGAGTGTTCAGGACAATCAGCCCCAGCATTTT. This translates into CAWSVQDNQPQHF. The chain joins TRBV30 to TRBJ1-5; unclear D gene. CDR3 length: 13 residues. V shed 0 bases and J shed 3 bases, with 6 bases lying between them. CDR1 is GTSNPN and CDR2 is SVGIG in the germline V gene (reference sequence).

This clone has more than one count but fewer than ten. This chain uses TRBV2 with TRBJ2-2; 10 bases map to TRBD1. Trimming at V came to 6 bases and at J to 3 bases, leaving 1 base not matched to a gene. The CDR3 contains 14 residues. Germline V gene sequence: CDR1 SNHLY, CDR2 FYNNEI. Written as DNA, the CDR3 is TGTGCCAGCAGGGGGACAGGGGACACCGGGGAGCTGTTTTTT. Amino acids: CASRGTGDTGELFF.

The chain is built from TRBV6-5 and TRBJ1-1, with D unclear. The germline V and J ends were trimmed by 2 bases and 1 base, with 5 bases remaining between them. Germline CDR1 is MNHEY and CDR2 is SVGAGI. This CDR3 has 13 residues. The CDR3: CASSYLTNTEAFF. For the CDR3, the DNA is TGTGCCAGCAGTTACCTTACGAACACTGAAGCTTTCTTT.

This clone has just a few counts. A junction end diverges from the germline sequence, so it may reflect a read error. This rearrangement joins TRBV7-7 to TRBJ2-7, with D perhaps assigned TRBD1 or TRBD2 (6 bases each). Germline CDR1 and CDR2: SSHAT and FNYEAQ (reference sequence). CDR3 size: 14 residues. The CDR3 region is CASSPTTGGSEQYF. CDR3 DNA sequence: TGTGCTAGCAGCCCCACTACCGGGGGCAGCGAGCAGTACTTC. Full variable domain (remainder filled in from reference TRBV7-7 and TRBJ2-7): GAGVSQSPRYKVTKRGQDVTLRCDPISSHATLYWYQQALGQGPEFLTYFNYEAQPDKSGLPSDRFSAERPEGSISTLTIQRTEQRDSAMYRCASSPTTGGSEQYFGPGTRLTVT.

The genes are TRBV10-3 and TRBJ1-5; TRBD1 might be the D (6 bases). The CDR3 is 13 amino acids. The germline V gene has CDR1 ENHRY and CDR2 SYGVKD. Deletions cut 6 bases from V and 5 bases from J, with 11 bases between. The CDR3 loop reads CAISRDIDQPQHF. The CDR3 coding sequence is TGTGCCATCAGCCGGGACATAGATCAGCCCCAGCATTTT.

This chain connects TRBV6-6 to TRBJ1-5; the D is unclear. The CDR3 contains 12 residues. V lost 0 bases, J lost 5 bases, and 2 bases lay in between. Germline V gene sequence: CDR1 MNHNY, CDR2 SVGAGI (reference sequence). The CDR3 reads CASSYSDQPQHF. In DNA form, the CDR3 reads TGTGCCAGCAGTTACTCTGATCAGCCCCAGCATTTT.

V and J are TRBV4-1 and TRBJ1-6, with a tentative D call TRBD1 (6 bases). The ends were cut back, 8 bases at V and 0 bases at J, with 29 bases in the middle. The germline CDR1 and CDR2 sequences are MGHRA and YSYEKL. The CDR3 extends over 21 amino acids. CDR3 coding DNA: TGCGCCAGCGATGATCCAGCCTCCAGGGGCGCGTACGGCTCCTATAATTCACCCCTCCACTTT. Protein sequence: CASDDPASRGAYGSYNSPLHF.

V usage is TRBV6-5 and J usage is TRBJ2-3; 7 positions match TRBD1. V dropped 3 bases and J dropped 0; count of bases not matched to a gene: 3. The germline V gene has CDR1 MNHEY and CDR2 SVGAGI. The CDR3 consists of 15 residues. The CDR3 sequence: CASSYLGQSTDTQYF. The CDR3 DNA is TGTGCCAGCAGTTATTTGGGACAGAGCACAGATACGCAGTATTTT.

The rearrangement links TRBV30 to TRBJ2-7; TRBD2 agrees at 7 bases. V lost 0 bases, J lost 3 bases, and 8 bases stayed unmatched. CDR1 is GTSNPN and CDR2 is SVGIG in the germline V gene (reference sequence). This CDR3 is 15 amino acids long. CDR3 sequence (DNA): TGTGCCTGGAGTGTATCGGGCAGGGAGGGCTACGAGCAGTACTTC. Protein product: CAWSVSGREGYEQYF.

This chain connects TRBV27 to TRBJ1-5, with 7 bases lining up with TRBD1. The CDR3 sequence is 15 residues long. Germline CDR1 reads MNHEY; CDR2 reads SMNVEV (reference sequence). J lost 7 bases, V lost 2 bases, and 8 bases had no gene match. The CDR3 region has the DNA TGTGCCAGCAGTTTAACAGGGGCCGTTGGGCAGCCCCAGCATTTT. Protein sequence: CASSLTGAVGQPQHF.